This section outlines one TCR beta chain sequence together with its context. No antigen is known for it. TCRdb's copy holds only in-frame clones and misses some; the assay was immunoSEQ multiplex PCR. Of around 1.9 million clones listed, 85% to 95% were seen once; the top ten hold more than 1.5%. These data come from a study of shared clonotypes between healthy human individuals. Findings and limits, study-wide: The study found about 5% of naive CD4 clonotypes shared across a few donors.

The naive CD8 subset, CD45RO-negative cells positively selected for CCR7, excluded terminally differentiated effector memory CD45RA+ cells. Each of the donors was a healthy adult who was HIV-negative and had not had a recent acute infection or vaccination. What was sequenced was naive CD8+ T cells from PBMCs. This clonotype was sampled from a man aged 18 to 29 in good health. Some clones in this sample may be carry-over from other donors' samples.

The CDR3 region is CASPPWNTEAFF. The CDR3 DNA sequence: TGTGCCAGCCCACCGTGGAACACTGAAGCTTTCTTT. This chain joins TRBV7-9 and TRBJ1-1; D is unclear. The ends were cut back, 8 bases at V and 1 base at J, with 8 bases in the middle. This CDR3 region has 12 residues. Germline V lookup: CDR1 SEHNR, CDR2 FQNEAQ (reference sequence).